What follows are 30 T cell receptor beta chains derived from one specimen sequenced in a study of OX40 agonist ivuxolimab in advanced cancers. Clones were read by immunoSEQ multiplex PCR, and TCRdb kept only the in-frame ones, dropping some. The profile shows some 66,000 clones, 82% of them singletons. The material was CD4+ or CD8+ T cells sorted from blood, obtained in a trial of the OX40 agonist ivuxolimab. These receptors were obtained from an adult with an advanced solid tumor such as melanoma, head and neck, liver or kidney cancer.

This clone occurred a few times. V gene TRBV19 combines with J gene TRBJ2-2, with D unresolved. V lost 4 bases, J lost 0 bases, and 9 bases lay in between. Germline CDR1 LNHDA, CDR2 SQIVND (reference sequence). This CDR3 comprises 15 residues. The CDR3 nucleotides are TGTGCCAGTAGTACTGGCGAGGCGAACACCGGGGAGCTGTTTTTT. Translating gives CASSTGEANTGELFF. Supplemented by reference TRBV19 and TRBJ2-2, the full variable domain reads DGGITQSPKYLFRKEGQNVTLSCEQNLNHDAMYWYRQDPGQGLRLIYYSQIVNDFQKGDIAEGYSVSREKKESFPLTVTSAQKNPTAFYLCASSTGEANTGELFFGEGSRLTVL.

The chain joins TRBV7-6 to TRBJ2-1; D perhaps matches TRBD1 (6 bases). CDR3 length: 16 amino acids. Germline V gene data show CDR1 as SGHVS and CDR2 as FNYEAQ. Trimming removed 0 bases at V and 8 bases at J, with 17 bases between. The CDR3 DNA reads as TGTGCCAGCAGCTTAGCGAGCGGACAGCTCGGAGATGAGCAGTTCTTC. This gives the protein CASSLASGQLGDEQFF.

The chain employs TRBV5-1 and TRBJ2-3; D is possibly TRBD2 (5 bases). Germline CDR1 SGHRS, CDR2 YFSETQ. Trimming shortened V by 1 base and J by 1 base, and 7 bases separated the two germline ends. The CDR3 length is 14 residues. CDR3 protein: CASSLWGGTDTQYF. The CDR3 DNA is TGCGCCAGCAGCTTGTGGGGAGGCACAGATACGCAGTATTTT. Filled out from reference TRBV5-1 and TRBJ2-3, the complete variable domain reads KAGVTQTPRYLIKTRGQQVTLSCSPISGHRSVSWYQQTPGQGLQFLFEYFSETQRNKGNFPGRFSGRQFSNSRSEMNVSTLELGDSALYLCASSLWGGTDTQYFGPGTRLTVL.

The V gene is TRBV18, the J gene TRBJ2-7; D remains unclear. The germline gives CDR1 KGHSH, CDR2 LQKENI. The germline V and J ends were trimmed by 3 bases and 2 bases, with 14 bases remaining between them. This CDR3 is built from 15 residues. The CDR3 is CASSPSQVPTYEQYF. CDR3 DNA sequence: TGTGCCAGCTCACCCTCTCAGGTGCCGACCTACGAGCAGTACTTC.

This clone was seen a handful of times. This chain connects TRBV27 to TRBJ2-5; 8 nucleotides line up with TRBD2. The germline CDR1 and CDR2 sequences are MNHEY and SMNVEV (reference sequence). The V gene end was trimmed by 3 bases and the J gene end by 5 bases; junction bases not matched to a gene: 17. The CDR3 sequence is 18 residues long. The DNA of the CDR3 is TGTGCCAGCAGTTTCCTAGCAAGGACGGGGGGGCGTGTGGAGACCCAGTACTTC. It yields the protein CASSFLARTGGRVETQYF.

This chain connects TRBV11-3 to TRBJ2-1; 12 nucleotides align to TRBD2. Germline V gives CDR1 SGHNT, CDR2 YENEEA. This CDR3 spans 18 amino acids. Germline trimming cut 2 bases from V and 7 bases from J; bases unmatched to any gene: 12. The CDR3 reads CASSLTPPGLAGGNEQFF. In DNA, the CDR3 is TGTGCCAGCAGCTTAACGCCTCCGGGGCTAGCGGGGGGGAATGAGCAGTTCTTC.

The genes are TRBV7-3 and TRBJ2-1, with TRBD2 matching over 9 bases. The germline gives CDR1 SGHTA, CDR2 FQGTGA. The trim removed 0 bases at V and 4 bases at J, leaving 4 bases unmatched. The CDR3 contains 16 residues. The CDR3 is CASSLTGSGGYNEQFF. Here the CDR3 DNA reads TGTGCCAGCAGCTTAACAGGTAGCGGGGGTTACAATGAGCAGTTCTTC.

The CDR3 DNA reads TGTGCCAGCTCACCACGGACAGGGGGCTATAGCAAGGATCAGCCCCAGCATTTT. Translation gives CASSPRTGGYSKDQPQHF. This chain joins TRBV18 and TRBJ1-5, with TRBD1 matching over 11 bases. Germline V gene sequence: CDR1 KGHSH, CDR2 LQKENI. This CDR3 contains 18 residues. The V gene end was trimmed by 1 base and the J gene end by 5 bases; junction bases not matched to a gene: 10.

The V call is TRBV4-1, the J call TRBJ1-4, with 8 bases fitting TRBD1. J was trimmed by 7 bases and V by 0 bases; bases with no gene match: 10. This CDR3 contains 17 residues. Germline V gives CDR1 MGHRA, CDR2 YSYEKL. This CDR3 reads CASSQEAGAGGREKLFF. CDR3 coding DNA: TGCGCCAGCAGCCAAGAAGCCGGGGCAGGGGGCCGTGAAAAACTGTTTTTT.

The V call is TRBV21-1, the J call TRBJ2-1; TRBD2 is taken as the D call from the table, unchecked against the DNA. TRBV21-1 has pseudogene status. The CDR3 has 17 residues. The CDR3 spells CASSEDSSGRFYNEQFF. CDR3 coding DNA: TGTGCCAGCAGCGAAGATTCTAGCGGGAGATTCTACAATGAGCAGTTCTTC.

The chain couples TRBV28 to TRBJ2-2; TRBD1 agrees at 8 bases. The J segment lost 4 bases and the V segment lost 6 bases, leaving 7 bases of the junction unmatched. CDR1 and CDR2 from the germline V gene are MDHEN and SYDVKM. The CDR3 contains 15 residues. CDR3 nucleotide sequence: TGTGCCAGCAGACAGGACAGGGACCCCACCGGGGAGCTGTTTTTT. This gives the protein CASRQDRDPTGELFF.

This clone has only a few counts. The V gene is TRBV5-6, the J gene TRBJ2-7, with D tentatively TRBD1 or TRBD2 (6 bases each). Trimming shortened V by 4 bases and J by 4 bases, and 27 bases separated the two germline ends. The CDR3 sequence is 18 residues long. Germline V gene data show CDR1 as SGHDT and CDR2 as YYEEEE. The CDR3 here is CASSPWGGTLVSSYEQYV. As DNA, the CDR3 is TGTGCCAGCAGCCCGTGGGGCGGGACACTCGTAAGTTCATACGAGCAGTACGTC.

This chain joins TRBV2 and TRBJ1-5; TRBD1 matches at 8 bases. V was clipped by 8 bases and J by 3 bases; unmatched bases: 9. This CDR3 contains 15 residues. CDR1 is SNHLY and CDR2 is FYNNEI in the germline V gene. CDR3 bases: TGTGCCAGCGCGCCCGGGACAGGCCTCAATCAGCCCCAGCATTTT. It specifies CASAPGTGLNQPQHF.

CDR3 residues: CASSAPGQGARNEKLFF. The CDR3 DNA follows: TGTGCCAGCAGTGCACCGGGACAGGGTGCAAGGAATGAAAAACTGTTTTTT. The rearrangement joins TRBV28 to TRBJ1-4; 9 bases agree with TRBD1. The ends lost 5 bases at V and 5 bases at J; junction bases unmatched: 12. From germline, CDR1 is MDHEN and CDR2 SYDVKM. The CDR3 has 17 residues.

The V and J genes are TRBV19 and TRBJ2-4; weak D call: TRBD1 (6 bases). Per the germline V gene, CDR1 is LNHDA and CDR2 is SQIVND (reference sequence). The CDR3 is made up of 14 amino acids. V lost 3 bases and J lost 6, with 12 bases in between. Here the CDR3 reads CASSISGVPNIQYF. The CDR3 nucleotides read TGTGCCAGTAGTATCTCAGGGGTCCCAAACATTCAGTACTTC.

DNA for the CDR3: TGTGCCAGCAGTGGCTTCTCCTACGAGCAGTACTTC. This codes for CASSGFSYEQYF. This chain joins TRBV28 and TRBJ2-7; no clear D gene. The CDR3 extends over 12 amino acids. The V end lost 5 bases, the J end lost 0 bases, and 5 bases lay between the germline ends. Germline values: CDR1 MDHEN, CDR2 SYDVKM.

V is TRBV27 and J is TRBJ2-2, with D perhaps TRBD2 (5 bases). CDR3 length: 17 residues. Germline lookup yields CDR1 MNHEY and CDR2 SMNVEV (reference sequence). Trimming removed 3 bases at V and 6 bases at J, with 20 bases between. The CDR3 sequence: CASSFRVSSSVPGELFF. In DNA form, the CDR3 reads TGTGCCAGCAGTTTTCGGGTATCTAGCTCGGTCCCCGGGGAGCTGTTTTTT.

The CDR3: CASDGTSGTYEQYF. Written as DNA, the CDR3 is TGTGCCAGCGATGGCACTAGCGGGACCTACGAGCAGTACTTC. The gene calls are TRBV7-9 and TRBJ2-7; TRBD2 aligns across 10 bases. Losses at the gene ends were 8 bases for V and 2 bases for J; bases not matched to a gene: 6. The length of the CDR3 is 14 residues. CDR1 and CDR2 (germline): SEHNR, FQNEAQ (reference sequence).

The V and J genes are TRBV4-3 and TRBJ2-5; 9 nucleotides match TRBD1. In germline, CDR1 is LGHNA, CDR2 YSLEER. CDR3 size: 15 residues. The J segment lost 2 bases and the V segment lost 1 base, leaving 2 bases of the junction unmatched. The CDR3 DNA reads as TGCGCCAGCAGCCAAGGGACAGGGGATCAAGAGACCCAGTACTTC. It specifies CASSQGTGDQETQYF.

The V gene is TRBV4-1, the J gene TRBJ2-5; D is unresolved. Trimming stripped 4 bases from V and 1 base from J, with 13 bases between. CDR1 is MGHRA, CDR2 YSYEKL, per germline. This CDR3 spans 15 amino acids. For the CDR3, the DNA is TGCGCCAGCAGCCCTCGGGTGTACAGCCAAGAGACCCAGTACTTC. This translates into CASSPRVYSQETQYF.

CDR3 in amino acids: CASSLEALASGFRQFF. The CDR3 DNA is TGTGCCAGCAGCTTAGAGGCTTTGGCTAGCGGGTTTAGGCAGTTCTTC. The genes are TRBV7-2 and TRBJ2-1; 8 bases agree with TRBD2. Germline V gene data show CDR1 as SGHTA and CDR2 as FQGNSA. J lost 12 bases, V lost 1 base, and 14 bases had no gene match. The CDR3 is made up of 16 amino acids.

The rearrangement joins TRBV10-3 to TRBJ2-2, with TRBD2 identical over 7 bases. This CDR3 has 14 amino acids. With V trimmed by 4 bases and J by 4 bases, 3 bases remained unmatched. Germline V CDR1 and CDR2: ENHRY, SYGVKD. Here the CDR3 reads CAISVGGTTGELFF. For the CDR3, the DNA is TGTGCCATCAGTGTGGGAGGGACCACCGGGGAGCTGTTTTTT.

This clone was seen a single time. The chain is built from TRBV5-1 and TRBJ2-6, with 7 nucleotides matching TRBD1. This CDR3 has 16 amino acids. From germline, CDR1 is SGHRS and CDR2 YFSETQ. With 3 bases clipped from V and 0 bases from J, the junction kept 3 bases outside the gene matches. The CDR3 sequence: CASSWTGYSGANVLTF. The CDR3 region has the DNA TGCGCCAGCAGCTGGACAGGATACTCTGGGGCCAACGTCCTGACTTTC. Combining the CDR3 with reference TRBV5-1 and TRBJ2-6 gives the whole variable domain KAGVTQTPRYLIKTRGQQVTLSCSPISGHRSVSWYQQTPGQGLQFLFEYFSETQRNKGNFPGRFSGRQFSNSRSEMNVSTLELGDSALYLCASSWTGYSGANVLTFGAGSRLTVL.

The chain combines TRBV27 with TRBJ1-2, with TRBD1 identical over 10 bases. Germline CDR1 and CDR2: MNHEY and SMNVEV (reference sequence). This CDR3 contains 14 residues. J lost 7 bases, V lost 4 bases, and 6 bases had no gene match. As DNA, the CDR3 is TGTGCCAGCAGTTCTTACGGGACAGGGGTTGGCTACACCTTC. This encodes CASSSYGTGVGYTF.

The J gene is TRBJ2-3, the V gene TRBV14; 9 nucleotides match TRBD2. Losses at the gene ends were 1 base for V and 1 base for J; bases not matched to a gene: 12. Germline V lookup: CDR1 SGHDN, CDR2 FVKESK. The CDR3 totals 19 residues. The CDR3 DNA follows: TGTGCCAGCAGCCAAGTGCGACCGCGGGGGGGCCTGGGCACAGATACGCAGTATTTT. It specifies CASSQVRPRGGLGTDTQYF.

In its sample, this clone was seen once. This chain links TRBV6-6 with TRBJ1-5; the D is unclear. The germline V gene has CDR1 MNHNY and CDR2 SVGAGI (reference sequence). This CDR3 has 14 residues. Trimming stripped 5 bases from V and 0 bases from J, with 8 bases between. The CDR3 loop reads CASSPPGSNQPQHF. For the CDR3, the DNA is TGTGCCAGCAGTCCTCCCGGTAGCAATCAGCCCCAGCATTTT.

CDR3 loop: CASRGFSTIEQYF. CDR3 DNA sequence: TGTGCCAGCAGGGGGTTCTCTACGATAGAGCAGTACTTC. This rearrangement joins TRBV27 to TRBJ2-7; D gene ambiguous. Trimming took 6 bases from V and 7 from J, leaving 16 bases between them. Germline loops: CDR1 MNHEY, CDR2 SMNVEV (reference sequence). This CDR3 has 13 residues.

As concerns this clone: One end of the junction fails to match germline, which may point to a read error. The chain is built from TRBV5-8 and TRBJ2-3; 8 bases line up with TRBD2. The CDR3 consists of 13 residues. CDR1 is SGHTS, CDR2 YDEGEE, per germline. The CDR3 is CATSGGSYDTQYF. The DNA of the CDR3 is TGTGCCACCAGCGGGGGTTCATACGATACGCAGTATTTT.

The rearrangement uses TRBV7-8 and TRBJ2-1; 11 nucleotides agree with TRBD2. This CDR3 has 16 amino acids. Trimming at V came to 6 bases and at J to 7 bases, leaving 11 bases not matched to a gene. The germline CDR1 and CDR2 sequences are SGHVS and FQNEAQ. The CDR3 sequence: CASSQRWPSGGNEQFF. In nucleotides, the CDR3 is TGTGCCAGCAGTCAGAGGTGGCCTAGCGGGGGGAATGAGCAGTTCTTC.

V usage is TRBV4-1 and J usage is TRBJ2-7; D is perhaps TRBD1 (6 bases). The germline V and J ends were trimmed by 0 bases and 11 bases, with 14 bases remaining between them. The CDR3 totals 13 residues. Germline CDR1 is MGHRA and CDR2 is YSYEKL. The CDR3 protein is CASSQDPGQREYF. CDR3 nucleotide sequence: TGCGCCAGCAGCCAAGATCCCGGACAGAGGGAGTACTTC.